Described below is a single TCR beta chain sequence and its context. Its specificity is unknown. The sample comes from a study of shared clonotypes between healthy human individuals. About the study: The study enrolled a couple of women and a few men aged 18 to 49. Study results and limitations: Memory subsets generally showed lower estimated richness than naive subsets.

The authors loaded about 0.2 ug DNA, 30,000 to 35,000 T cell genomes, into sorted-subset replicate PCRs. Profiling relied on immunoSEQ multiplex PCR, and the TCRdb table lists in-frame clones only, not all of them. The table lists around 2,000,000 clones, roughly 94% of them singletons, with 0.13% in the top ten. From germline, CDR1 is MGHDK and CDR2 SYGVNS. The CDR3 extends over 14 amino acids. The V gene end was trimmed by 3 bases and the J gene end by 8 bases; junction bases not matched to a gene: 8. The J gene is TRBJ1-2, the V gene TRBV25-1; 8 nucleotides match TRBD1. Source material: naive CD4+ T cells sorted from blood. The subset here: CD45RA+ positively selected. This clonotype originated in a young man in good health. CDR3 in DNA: TGTGCCAGCAGTGACCTGCGGACAGGGAACGGCTACACCTTC. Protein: CASSDLRTGNGYTF.